Following are 4 T cell receptor beta chains from one sample sequenced in a study of blood T cell repertoires in COVID-19. Method: immunoSEQ multiplex PCR; TCRdb's copy keeps in-frame clones and lacks some. The sample includes about 100,000 clones, 85% to 90% seen only once; the top ten take around 13%. Sample: peripheral blood. The receptors come from a human donor in a cohort sampled during active COVID-19.

This chain uses TRBV4-1 with TRBJ2-7; D may be TRBD1 (6 bases). Germline V gives CDR1 MGHRA, CDR2 YSYEKL. The CDR3 extends over 19 amino acids. V was clipped by 2 bases and J by 2 bases, with 25 bases between them. The CDR3 DNA is TGCGCCAGCAGCCAAACGTTGGACAGACCATCGACCAGCACCTACGAGCAGTACTTC. Translation: CASSQTLDRPSTSTYEQYF.

The CDR3 region is CASGLGYEQYF. The CDR3 DNA follows: TGTGCCAGCGGACTTGGGTACGAGCAGTACTTC. The chain employs TRBV11-2 and TRBJ2-7; possible D gene TRBD2, 5 bases. The V gene's germline CDR1 is SGHAT and CDR2 FQNNGV. The CDR3 has 11 amino acids. Trimming left V 8 bases short and J 4 bases short, with 9 bases between.

The J gene is TRBJ1-2, the V gene TRBV27, with D possibly TRBD1 on 6 matching bases. With 4 bases removed from V and 1 base from J, the gap between germline ends came to 13 bases. The CDR3 consists of 15 residues. From germline, CDR1 is MNHEY and CDR2 SMNVEV (reference sequence). The CDR3 spells CASSSGQLGNYGYTF. The CDR3 bases are TGTGCCAGCAGTTCCGGACAGTTGGGTAACTATGGCTACACCTTC.

The chain employs TRBV3-1 (or the pseudogene TRBV3-2) and TRBJ2-6, with a possible D match to TRBD1 (6 bases). The germline V and J ends were trimmed by 4 bases and 2 bases, with 9 bases remaining between them. CDR1 LGHDT and CDR2 YNNKEL come from the germline V gene (reference sequence). The CDR3 spans 15 residues. CDR3 in amino acids: CASSPWGPGANVLTF. CDR3 DNA sequence: TGTGCCAGCAGCCCTTGGGGGCCTGGGGCCAACGTCCTGACTTTC.